This is a list of T cell receptor beta chains from one sample in a study of Ad26.COV2.S vaccination and SARS-CoV-2 variants. Sequencing was performed with immunoSEQ multiplex PCR; in TCRdb, only in-frame clones are kept and a portion is missing. The sample holds 440,000 or so clones; less than 95% are singletons and the top ten take less than 4.5%. Material: peripheral blood, obtained in a trial of Ad26.COV2.S vaccine versus placebo. These receptor sequences come from a person between 18 and 60 years old who received the Ad26.COV2.S COVID-19 vaccine or a placebo. Both conserved end residues are part of each CDR3. A D gene is named only where the DNA matches it firmly. Only some rows state a clone size, as once, few, many or a class for expanded clones.

V	size	J	D	DNA	CDR3
TRBV4-1	.	TRBJ1-6	.	TGCGCCAGCAGCCAAGATCTTGGTCAGGGATGGAATTCACCCCTCCACTTT	CASSQDLGQGWNSPLHF
TRBV5-4	.	TRBJ1-2	.	TGTGCCAGCAGCTTTCCCCAGGGTCGTTATGGCTACACCTTC	CASSFPQGRYGYTF
TRBV15	.	TRBJ2-3	.	TGTGCCACCAGCAGAGAGAGGACTATGGGCACAGATACGCAGTATTTT	CATSRERTMGTDTQYF
TRBV27	.	TRBJ2-7	TRBD2	TGTGCCAGCAGCCCTTGGGCGGGAGACCGGGAGCAGTACTTC	CASSPWAGDREQYF
TRBV7-9	once	TRBJ2-3	TRBD2	TGTGCCAGCAGCTTAAGGGGACTAGCGGGACTCACAGATACGCAGTATTTT	CASSLRGLAGLTDTQYF
TRBV10-3	.	TRBJ1-5	TRBD1	TGTGCCATCAGTGAGTTAGGACAGGGGGGTCAGCCCCAGCATTTT	CAISELGQGGQPQHF
TRBV6-5	.	TRBJ2-7	.	TGTGCCAGCAGTTATGGGAACTCCTACGAGCAGTACTTC	CASSYGNSYEQYF
TRBV9	.	TRBJ1-2	.	TGTGCCAGCAGCGTTCAGGACAGACCCTATGGCTACACCTTC	CASSVQDRPYGYTF
TRBV11-3	.	TRBJ2-3	.	TGTGCCAGCAGCACGACAGGGAGGGGAGATACGCAGTATTTT	CASSTTGRGDTQYF
TRBV4-1	.	TRBJ2-3	.	TGCGCCAGCAGCCAAGTGGGCGTGAGCACAGATACGCAGTATTTT	CASSQVGVSTDTQYF
TRBV2	.	TRBJ2-6	.	TGTGCCAGCAGTGAGGACAGCTCACCTACTGGGGCCAACGTCCTGACTTTC	CASSEDSSPTGANVLTF
TRBV27	.	TRBJ2-3	.	TGTGCCAGCAGTTTAGGGGCGGAGGTCACAGATACGCAGTATTTT	CASSLGAEVTDTQYF
TRBV28	.	TRBJ1-2	.	TGTGCCAGCAGGCCTGGGGAAGGGTCGATCTATGGCTACACCTTC	CASRPGEGSIYGYTF
TRBV5-8	.	TRBJ2-2	TRBD1	TGTGCCAGCAGCCCGCGGACAGGGGCTGGCACCGGGGAGCTGTTTTTT	CASSPRTGAGTGELFF
TRBV24-1	.	TRBJ2-6	TRBD1	TGTGCCACCAGTGAACCGACAGGGTGGTCTGGGGCCAACGTCCTGACTTTC	CATSEPTGWSGANVLTF
TRBV28	.	TRBJ1-4	TRBD1	TGTGCCAGCAGTTTATGGAGGGGGACAGGGGGCGCAACTAATGAAAAACTGTTTTTT	CASSLWRGTGGATNEKLFF
TRBV28	once	TRBJ2-2	TRBD1	TGTGCCAGCAGTTCCCCGGGACAGGGTTTTTTCGTCGGGGAGCTGTTTTTT	CASSSPGQGFFVGELFF
TRBV18	.	TRBJ2-5	.	TGTGCCAGCTCACTGGGGCCCGAGACCCAGTACTTC	CASSLGPETQYF
TRBV19	.	TRBJ2-7	TRBD2	TGTGCCAGTAGTCCCCGGAGAGGTAGCGGGAGTAACGAGCAGTACTTC	CASSPRRGSGSNEQYF
TRBV7-3	.	TRBJ2-1	TRBD2	TGTGCCAGCAGCTTCGGACTAGCGGGAATCAATGAGCAGTTCTTC	CASSFGLAGINEQFF
TRBV5-1	.	TRBJ2-3	.	TGCGCCAGCAGCTTCGGCACAGATACGCAGTATTTT	CASSFGTDTQYF
TRBV6-5	.	TRBJ2-7	.	TGTGCCAGCAAAATTGGGCAGGGCCCCTACGAGCAGTACTTC	CASKIGQGPYEQYF
TRBV9	.	TRBJ2-5	TRBD2	TGTGCCAGCAGCCAAGGACTAGCGGGAGCTGAGACCCAGTACTTC	CASSQGLAGAETQYF